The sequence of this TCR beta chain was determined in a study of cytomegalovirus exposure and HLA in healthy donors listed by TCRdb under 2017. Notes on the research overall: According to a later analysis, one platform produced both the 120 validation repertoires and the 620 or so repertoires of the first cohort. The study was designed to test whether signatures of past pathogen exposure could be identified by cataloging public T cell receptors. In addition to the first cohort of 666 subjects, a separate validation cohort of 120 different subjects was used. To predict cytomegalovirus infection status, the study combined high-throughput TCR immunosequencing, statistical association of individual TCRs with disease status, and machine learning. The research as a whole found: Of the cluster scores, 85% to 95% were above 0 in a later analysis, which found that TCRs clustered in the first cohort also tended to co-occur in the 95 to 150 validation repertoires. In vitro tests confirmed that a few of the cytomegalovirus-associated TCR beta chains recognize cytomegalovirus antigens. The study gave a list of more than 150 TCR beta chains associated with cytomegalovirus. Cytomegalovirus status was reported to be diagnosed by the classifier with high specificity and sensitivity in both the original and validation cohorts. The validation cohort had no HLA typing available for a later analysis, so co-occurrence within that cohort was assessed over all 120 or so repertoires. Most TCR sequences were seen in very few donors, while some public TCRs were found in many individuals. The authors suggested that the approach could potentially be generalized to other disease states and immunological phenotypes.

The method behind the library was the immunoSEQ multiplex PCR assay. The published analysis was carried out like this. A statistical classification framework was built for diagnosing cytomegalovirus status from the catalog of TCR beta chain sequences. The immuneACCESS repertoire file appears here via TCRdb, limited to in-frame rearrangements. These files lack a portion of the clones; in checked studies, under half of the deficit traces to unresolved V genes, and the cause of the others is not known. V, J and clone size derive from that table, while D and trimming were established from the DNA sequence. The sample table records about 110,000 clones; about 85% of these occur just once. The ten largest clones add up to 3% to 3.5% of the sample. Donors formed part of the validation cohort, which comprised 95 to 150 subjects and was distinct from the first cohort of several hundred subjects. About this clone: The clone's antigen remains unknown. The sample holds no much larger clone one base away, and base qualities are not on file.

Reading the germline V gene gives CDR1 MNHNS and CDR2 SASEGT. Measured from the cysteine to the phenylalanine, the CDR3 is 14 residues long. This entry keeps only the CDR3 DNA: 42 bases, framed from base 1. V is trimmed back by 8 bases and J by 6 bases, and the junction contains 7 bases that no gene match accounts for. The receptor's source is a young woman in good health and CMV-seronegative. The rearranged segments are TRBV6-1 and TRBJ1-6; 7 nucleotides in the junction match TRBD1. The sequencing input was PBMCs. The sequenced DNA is TGTGCCAGCGAACCGGGACAGTCTAATTCACCCCTCCACTTT. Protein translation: CASEPGQSNSPLHF.